The 14 T cell receptor beta chains below come from one sample, sequenced in a study of fetal regulatory T cell absence and autoimmunity. TCRdb's table, derived via immunoSEQ multiplex PCR, lists solely in-frame clones and lacks some. The sample consists of some 46,000 clones, about 79% of them appearing once. The specimen sequenced was cord blood. The receptors shown here come from a newborn boy with IPEX syndrome.

This clone was seen only once. The chain couples TRBV5-5 to TRBJ2-1; 15 bases fit TRBD2. The CDR3 is 15 amino acids. V shed 3 bases, J shed 12 bases, and the junction held 7 bases outside the gene matches. Looked up from germline, CDR1 is SGHKS and CDR2 is YYEKEE (reference sequence). CDR3 loop: CASSWTSGRAGGQFF. In nucleotides, the CDR3 is TGTGCCAGCAGCTGGACTAGCGGGAGGGCTGGGGGGCAGTTCTTC.

The V and J genes are TRBV6-1 and TRBJ1-1; 8 bases are a match to TRBD1. The CDR3 spans 13 residues. CDR1 is MNHNS, CDR2 SASEGT, per germline. The V and J ends lost 4 bases and 5 bases, in that order; junction bases with no gene match: 3. CDR3 sequence (DNA): TGTGCCAGCAGTGCAGGGGGCCGAACTGAAGCTTTCTTT. It specifies CASSAGGRTEAFF.

This clone was seen just once. This rearrangement joins TRBV11-3 to TRBJ1-2; D is unresolved. V gave up 1 base and J gave up 3 bases, with 9 bases separating them. The CDR3 totals 14 residues. Looked up from germline, CDR1 is SGHNT and CDR2 is YENEEA. This chain's CDR3 is CASSLGVKDYGYTF. The DNA for the CDR3 is TGTGCCAGCAGCTTAGGGGTCAAAGACTATGGCTACACCTTC.

V usage is TRBV6-1 and J usage is TRBJ2-4; D gene ambiguous. Deletions cut 4 bases from V and 9 bases from J, with 13 bases between. Germline CDR1 reads MNHNS; CDR2 reads SASEGT. The CDR3 sequence is 13 residues long. The CDR3 region has the DNA TGTGCCAGCAGTGCCGTGGAGTTGGGCATTCAGTACTTC. Protein product: CASSAVELGIQYF.

V gene TRBV19 combines with J gene TRBJ1-1, with TRBD1 identical over 11 bases. The germline V gene has CDR1 LNHDA and CDR2 SQIVND (reference sequence). Trimming at V came to 5 bases and at J to 0 bases, leaving 5 bases not matched to a gene. The CDR3 runs to 16 residues. The CDR3 reads CASSDRDRGVNTEAFF. The CDR3 DNA is TGTGCCAGTAGTGATCGGGACAGGGGGGTGAACACTGAAGCTTTCTTT.

The chain is built from TRBV6-1 and TRBJ2-7; 11 bases are a match to TRBD1. This CDR3 has 15 residues. J was trimmed by 4 bases and V by 2 bases; bases with no gene match: 4. Germline assignment: CDR1 MNHNS and CDR2 SASEGT. This chain's CDR3 is CASSERTGGKYEQYF. Written as DNA, the CDR3 is TGTGCCAGCAGTGAACGGACAGGGGGCAAATACGAGCAGTACTTC.

The chain couples TRBV5-6 to TRBJ2-5; 9 nucleotides agree with TRBD2. The trim removed 4 bases at V and 5 bases at J, leaving 0 bases unmatched. The length of the CDR3 is 12 residues. CDR1 and CDR2 from the germline V gene are SGHDT and YYEEEE. CDR3 DNA sequence: TGTGCCAGCAGCGGACTAGCGGAGACCCAGTACTTC. The encoded protein is CASSGLAETQYF. Filled out from reference TRBV5-6 and TRBJ2-5, the complete variable domain reads DAGVTQSPTHLIKTRGQQVTLRCSPKSGHDTVSWYQQALGQGPQFIFQYYEEEERQRGNFPDRFSGHQFPNYSSELNVNALLLGDSALYLCASSGLAETQYFGPGTRLLVL.

The rearrangement links TRBV6-5 to TRBJ2-1; D perhaps matches TRBD1 (6 bases). V lost 8 bases, J lost 9 bases, and 23 bases lay in between. From germline, CDR1 is MNHEY and CDR2 SVGAGI. The CDR3 is 15 residues long. CDR3 nucleotide sequence: TGTGCCAGCGGAGGACCCCGATTCATACAGGGTGAGCAGTTCTTC. It encodes CASGGPRFIQGEQFF.

The chain links TRBV6-5 to TRBJ2-7; no firm D call. In germline, CDR1 is MNHEY, CDR2 SVGAGI. Trimming removed 4 bases from V and 6 bases from J, with 10 bases in between. The CDR3 spans 12 residues. CDR3: CASSSKTPEQYF. The CDR3 nucleotides read TGTGCCAGCAGTTCTAAGACACCCGAGCAGTACTTC.

This clone occurred once. The chain carries TRBV27 and TRBJ2-7; 11 nucleotides align to TRBD2. There are 13 residues in the CDR3. Germline values: CDR1 MNHEY, CDR2 SMNVEV (reference sequence). With 5 bases clipped from V and 12 bases from J, the junction kept 9 bases outside the gene matches. Here the CDR3 reads CASSQLAGEAPYF. The CDR3 bases are TGTGCCAGCAGTCAACTAGCGGGAGAAGCGCCGTACTTC.

This chain joins TRBV9 and TRBJ1-5; perhaps TRBD1 as D (5 bases). The CDR3 has 15 amino acids. Germline CDR1 is SGDLS and CDR2 is YYNGEE. V was shortened by 0 bases and J by 0 bases, with 7 bases between the two germline ends. The CDR3 protein is CASSVGGDSNQPQHF. The CDR3 bases are TGTGCCAGCAGCGTAGGAGGGGATAGCAATCAGCCCCAGCATTTT.

This chain connects TRBV11-2 to TRBJ2-7; the D gene could be TRBD1 or TRBD2 (5 bases each). CDR1 is SGHAT and CDR2 is FQNNGV in the germline V gene. The CDR3 runs 14 residues. With 2 bases removed from V and 2 bases from J, the gap between germline ends came to 10 bases. CDR3 bases: TGTGCCAGCAGCTTATGGGACGGAGCCTACGAGCAGTACTTC. Its translation is CASSLWDGAYEQYF.

CDR3 nucleotides: TGCAGCGTTATCTCGGGGGGGCAGGGGACCCAGTACTTC. Its translation: CSVISGGQGTQYF. The chain is built from TRBV29-1 and TRBJ2-5, with 8 bases matching TRBD2. CDR1 SQVTM and CDR2 ANQGSEA come from the germline V gene. V dropped 5 bases and J dropped 7; count of bases not matched to a gene: 9. The CDR3 totals 13 residues.

On this clone itself: The junction departs from the called germline gene at one end, perhaps through a read error. The CDR3 DNA is TGTGCCAGCGGTGACAGGGGGCCCTACGAGCAGTACTTC. Protein product: CASGDRGPYEQYF. The V and J genes are TRBV6-1 and TRBJ2-7, with 10 bases aligning to TRBD1. The CDR3 runs to 13 residues. CDR1 is MNHNS and CDR2 is SASEGT in the germline V gene.